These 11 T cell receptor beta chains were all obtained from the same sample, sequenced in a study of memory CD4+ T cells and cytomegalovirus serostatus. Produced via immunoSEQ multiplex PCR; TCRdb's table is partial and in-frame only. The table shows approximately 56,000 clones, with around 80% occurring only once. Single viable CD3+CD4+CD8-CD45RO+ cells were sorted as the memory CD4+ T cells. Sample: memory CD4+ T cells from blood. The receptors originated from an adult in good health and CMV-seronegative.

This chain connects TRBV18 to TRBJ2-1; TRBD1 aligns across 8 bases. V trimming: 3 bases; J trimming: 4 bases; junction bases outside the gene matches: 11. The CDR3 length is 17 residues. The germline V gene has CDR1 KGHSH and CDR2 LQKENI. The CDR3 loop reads CASSPGRQGPLYNEQFF. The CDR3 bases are TGTGCCAGCTCACCGGGTCGACAGGGGCCGCTTTACAATGAGCAGTTCTTC.

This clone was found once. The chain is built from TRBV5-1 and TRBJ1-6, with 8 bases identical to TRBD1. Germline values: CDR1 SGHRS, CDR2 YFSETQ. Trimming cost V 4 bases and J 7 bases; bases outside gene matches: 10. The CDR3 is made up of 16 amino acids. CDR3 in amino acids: CASSPGAGGQNSPLHF. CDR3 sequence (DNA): TGCGCCAGCAGCCCGGGGGCAGGGGGCCAAAATTCACCCCTCCACTTT.

The CDR3 DNA sequence: TGTGCCAGCAGTCCCCCCGCCGGGCGGTACAATGAGCAGTTCTTC. As protein: CASSPPAGRYNEQFF. This chain joins TRBV27 and TRBJ2-1, with no clear D. Germline CDR1 is MNHEY and CDR2 is SMNVEV (reference sequence). The V end was cut by 5 bases, the J end by 4 bases, with 15 bases between. The CDR3 contains 15 residues.

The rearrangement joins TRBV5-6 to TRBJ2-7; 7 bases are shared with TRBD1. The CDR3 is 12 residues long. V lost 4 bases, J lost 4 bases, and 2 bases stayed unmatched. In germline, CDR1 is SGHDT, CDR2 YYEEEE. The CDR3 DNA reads TGTGCCAGCAGCCTGGGACAGTACGAGCAGTACTTC. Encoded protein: CASSLGQYEQYF.

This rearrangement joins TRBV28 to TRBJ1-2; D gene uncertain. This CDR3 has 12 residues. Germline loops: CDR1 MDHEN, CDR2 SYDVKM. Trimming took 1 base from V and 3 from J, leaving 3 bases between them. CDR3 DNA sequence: TGTGCCAGCAGTTTATTTTACTATGGCTACACCTTC. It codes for CASSLFYYGYTF.

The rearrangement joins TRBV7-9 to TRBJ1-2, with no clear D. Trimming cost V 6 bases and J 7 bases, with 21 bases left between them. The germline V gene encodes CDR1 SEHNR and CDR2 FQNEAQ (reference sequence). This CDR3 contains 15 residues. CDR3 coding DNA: TGTGCCAGCAGAGTTGGGTCCGACGGGCTTGGTGGCTACACCTTC. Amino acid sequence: CASRVGSDGLGGYTF.

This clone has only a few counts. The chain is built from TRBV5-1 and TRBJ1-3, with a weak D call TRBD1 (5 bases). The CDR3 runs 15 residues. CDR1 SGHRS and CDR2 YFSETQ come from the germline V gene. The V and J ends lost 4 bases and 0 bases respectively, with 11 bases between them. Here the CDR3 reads CASSPGLYSGNTIYF. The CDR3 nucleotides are TGCGCCAGCAGCCCGGGACTGTACTCTGGAAACACCATATATTTT.

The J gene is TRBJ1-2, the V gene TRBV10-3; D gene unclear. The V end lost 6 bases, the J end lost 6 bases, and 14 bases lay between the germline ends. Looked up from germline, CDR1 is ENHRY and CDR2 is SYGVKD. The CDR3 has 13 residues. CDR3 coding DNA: TGTGCCATCAGGGCTGGCGAGCCAGATGGCTACACCTTC. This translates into CAIRAGEPDGYTF.

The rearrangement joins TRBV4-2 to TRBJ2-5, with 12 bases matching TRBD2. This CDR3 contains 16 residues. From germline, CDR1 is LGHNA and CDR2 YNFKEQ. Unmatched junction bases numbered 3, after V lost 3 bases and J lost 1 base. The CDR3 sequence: CASSQATSGGQETQYF. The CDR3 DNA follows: TGTGCCAGCAGCCAGGCGACTAGCGGGGGCCAAGAGACCCAGTACTTC.

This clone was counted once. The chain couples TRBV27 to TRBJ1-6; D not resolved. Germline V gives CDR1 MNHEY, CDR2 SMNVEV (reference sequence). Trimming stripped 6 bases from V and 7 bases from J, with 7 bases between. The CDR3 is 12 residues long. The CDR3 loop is CASSLLNSPLHF. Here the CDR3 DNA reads TGTGCCAGCAGCCTTCTAAATTCACCCCTCCACTTT.

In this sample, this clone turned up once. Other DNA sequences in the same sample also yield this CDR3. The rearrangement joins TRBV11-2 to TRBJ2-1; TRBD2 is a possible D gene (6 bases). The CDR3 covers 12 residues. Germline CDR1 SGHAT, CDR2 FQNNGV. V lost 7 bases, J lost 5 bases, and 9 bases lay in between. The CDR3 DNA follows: TGTGCCAGCACGGGGAGGAACAATGAGCAGTTCTTC. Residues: CASTGRNNEQFF.